This TCR beta chain emerged from a study of cytotoxic CD8 clonotypes in ibrutinib-treated CLL. Sequencing used immunoSEQ multiplex PCR; TCRdb keeps in-frame clones, though not all of them. The sample yields about 74,000 clones, approximately 80% seen once. Only a few counts were recorded for this clone. Per the germline V gene, CDR1 is KGHSH and CDR2 is LQKENI. This CDR3 comprises 15 residues. V lost 6 bases and J 1 base, leaving 13 bases between the germline ends. This chain uses TRBV18 with TRBJ1-5, with a possible D match to TRBD1 (6 bases). The sequencing here drew on PBMCs, taken at disease progression, from a patient treated with ibrutinib. The source is a human donor with chronic lymphocytic leukemia. The CDR3 sequence is CASSPDSYSNQPQHF. The CDR3 nucleotides read TGTGCCAGCTCGCCGGACAGCTACAGCAATCAGCCCCAGCATTTT.